These 26 T cell receptor beta chains share one sample of origin, sequenced in a study of human T cells and chemical hapten exposure. Sample time point: patch test 3, about 24 weeks after DPC sensitization. Stated treatment: therapeutic diphenylcyclopropenone sensitization with weekly scalp DPC. MiXCR, applied by TCRdb to the RACE reads, yields one record per CDR3 protein. The sample includes some 30,000 distinct CDR3 sequences, approximately 6% of them seen just once. The material was whole blood, obtained in connection with sensitization to the hapten diphenylcyclopropenone (DPC). These receptors originate from a man younger than 45 with alopecia areata. Some clones in this sample may be carry-over from other donors' samples.

This clonotype was recorded at least ten times. The chain couples TRBV20-1 to TRBJ2-3; TRBD2 matches at 14 bases. Trimming at V came to 1 base and at J to 5 bases, leaving 8 bases not matched to a gene. CDR1 is DFQATT, CDR2 SNEGSKA, per germline (reference sequence). This CDR3 region has 17 residues. As DNA, the CDR3 is TGCAGTGCTAGAGGGGCCGGGACTAGCGGGAGTGGAGATACGCAGTATTTT. This encodes CSARGAGTSGSGDTQYF.

This clonotype was counted at least ten times. J is TRBJ2-1 and V is TRBV7-2, with 8 positions matching TRBD2. In germline, CDR1 is SGHTA, CDR2 FQGNSA. J gave up 9 bases and V 3 bases, and 10 bases lay outside the gene matches. The CDR3 contains 15 residues. The CDR3 bases are TGTGCCAGCAGCTTCGGCGGGACTAGTAAGATTGAGCAGTTCTTC. Protein: CASSFGGTSKIEQFF.

This clonotype appeared many times. The chain joins TRBV5-5 to TRBJ2-5, with D possibly called TRBD1 or TRBD2 (5 bases each). The V end lost 4 bases, the J end lost 4 bases, and 11 bases lay between the germline ends. This CDR3 contains 13 residues. Germline values: CDR1 SGHKS, CDR2 YYEKEE (reference sequence). In DNA form, the CDR3 reads TGTGCCAGCAGCCCGGGACGGAGAGAGACCCAGTACTTC. Amino acid sequence: CASSPGRRETQYF.

In this sample, this clonotype turned up a few times. The chain joins TRBV21-1 to TRBJ2-3; the listed D gene, TRBD2, was not tested against the DNA. TRBV21-1 corresponds to a pseudogene. The CDR3 length is 12 residues. The CDR3 sequence is CASSSGRDTQYF. CDR3 coding DNA: TGTGCCAGCAGCTCAGGGAGGGATACGCAGTATTTT.

This clonotype was recorded at least ten times. This chain joins TRBV7-2 and TRBJ2-7; unclear D gene. The CDR3 runs to 14 residues. The germline V and J ends were trimmed by 3 bases and 1 base, with 10 bases remaining between them. The germline CDR1 and CDR2 sequences are SGHTA and FQGNSA. CDR3 nucleotide sequence: TGTGCCAGCAGCTTGAGTCTGGGGTCCTACGAGCAGTACTTC. It encodes CASSLSLGSYEQYF.

This clonotype was observed many times. This rearrangement joins TRBV29-1 to TRBJ2-3; no clear D. The CDR3 is made up of 12 amino acids. CDR1 SQVTM and CDR2 ANQGSEA come from the germline V gene. Trimming removed 6 bases from V and 8 bases from J, with 15 bases in between. Here the CDR3 DNA reads TGCAGCGTCCAGACCCACGATGGTACGCAGTATTTT. This encodes CSVQTHDGTQYF.

The table lists this clonotype with many counts. The rearrangement joins TRBV20-1 to TRBJ1-5; D perhaps matches TRBD1 (6 bases). V gave up 6 bases and J gave up 6 bases, with 21 bases separating them. The germline V gene has CDR1 DFQATT and CDR2 SNEGSKA (reference sequence). The CDR3 runs to 15 residues. The CDR3 is CSARTLGTPTQPQHF. The CDR3 DNA reads as TGCAGTGCAAGAACCCTCGGGACACCGACTCAGCCCCAGCATTTT.

At least ten counts were recorded for this clonotype. The DNA of the CDR3 is TGCGCCAGCAGCCCTGGACTGAACGTCGACACCGGGGAGCTGTTTTTT. As protein: CASSPGLNVDTGELFF. The chain recombines TRBV5-1 with TRBJ2-2; the D gene is possibly TRBD2 (5 bases). CDR1 and CDR2 from the germline V gene are SGHRS and YFSETQ. The CDR3 spans 16 residues. Trimming pared 4 bases from V and 3 bases from J, leaving 16 bases between. Complete variable domain (other parts from reference TRBV5-1 and TRBJ2-2): KAGVTQTPRYLIKTRGQQVTLSCSPISGHRSVSWYQQTPGQGLQFLFEYFSETQRNKGNFPGRFSGRQFSNSRSEMNVSTLELGDSALYLCASSPGLNVDTGELFFGEGSRLTVL.

This clonotype was counted many times. J is TRBJ1-1 and V is TRBV7-9; D gene uncertain. Trimming cost V 7 bases and J 3 bases, with 15 bases left between them. Germline V CDR1 and CDR2: SEHNR, FQNEAQ (reference sequence). This CDR3 has 14 residues. The CDR3 DNA is TGTGCCAGCACCCCCGGAGGACGGGACACTGAAGCTTTCTTT. The encoded protein is CASTPGGRDTEAFF.

This clonotype was counted many times. The J gene is TRBJ2-6, the V gene TRBV20-1; D gene unclear. Trimming pared 1 base from V and 0 bases from J, leaving 4 bases between. Germline V gene lookup returns CDR1 DFQATT and CDR2 SNEGSKA (reference sequence). There are 14 residues in the CDR3. The CDR3: CSARVLSGANVLTF. CDR3 DNA sequence: TGCAGTGCTAGAGTCCTCTCTGGGGCCAACGTCCTGACTTTC.

This clonotype has at least ten counts. This rearrangement joins TRBV4-3 to TRBJ2-1, with 14 bases fitting TRBD2. In germline, CDR1 is LGHNA, CDR2 YSLEER. V lost 2 bases and J lost 6; bases outside the gene matches: 6. The CDR3 runs to 17 residues. The CDR3 region is CASSQREGLAGVNEQFF. The CDR3 DNA reads as TGCGCCAGCAGCCAAAGGGAGGGACTAGCGGGAGTCAATGAGCAGTTCTTC.

This clonotype showed up many times. This rearrangement joins TRBV20-1 to TRBJ2-5, with 10 bases that match TRBD2. Germline-derived CDR1 and CDR2 are DFQATT and SNEGSKA (reference sequence). The junction had 5 bases not matched to a gene; V was cut back by 5 bases and J by 5 bases. This CDR3 comprises 13 residues. The CDR3 sequence: CSASPGLAETQYF. The CDR3 coding sequence is TGCAGTGCTTCCCCGGGACTAGCGGAGACCCAGTACTTC.

Many counts were recorded for this clonotype. This chain connects TRBV20-1 to TRBJ1-2, with 9 positions matching TRBD1. The germline V gene has CDR1 DFQATT and CDR2 SNEGSKA (reference sequence). Losses at the gene ends were 5 bases for V and 4 bases for J; bases not matched to a gene: 5. This CDR3 has 13 residues. The CDR3 region has the DNA TGCAGTGCTCCCGACAGGGGGGTCTATGGCTACACCTTC. It translates to CSAPDRGVYGYTF.

This clonotype is judged medium-sized (0.01 to 0.1%). This rearrangement joins TRBV24-1 to TRBJ2-1; a possible D gene is TRBD2 (6 bases). Trimming took off 9 bases at V and 0 bases at J, with 14 bases between the two ends. This CDR3 is 15 amino acids long. Germline CDR1 and CDR2: KGHDR and SFDVKD. CDR3 nucleotides: TGTGCCACCGCTATGGCAGCGGGCTCCTACAATGAGCAGTTCTTC. Its protein is CATAMAAGSYNEQFF.

This clonotype was seen repeatedly, ten times or more. The V call is TRBV12-3 or TRBV12-4, the J call TRBJ1-2; TRBD1 aligns across 10 bases. J gave up 6 bases and V 6 bases, and 7 bases lay outside the gene matches. The CDR3 length is 14 residues. The CDR3 DNA is TGTGCCAGCAGCACCGGGACAGGGGCGGATGGCTACACCTTC. Amino acids: CASSTGTGADGYTF.

The table lists this clonotype with many counts. The J gene is TRBJ1-2, the V gene TRBV30; D is unresolved. The germline CDR1 and CDR2 sequences are GTSNPN and SVGIG (reference sequence). The CDR3 loop spans 11 amino acids. The V end lost 1 base, the J end lost 8 bases, and 8 bases lay between the germline ends. In nucleotides, the CDR3 is TGTGCCTGGAGTGCGGCAAAAGGCTACACCTTC. It encodes CAWSAAKGYTF.

This clonotype came up many times. This rearrangement joins TRBV11-2 to TRBJ1-3; D is perhaps TRBD1 (6 bases). This CDR3 has 16 amino acids. Germline V lookup: CDR1 SGHAT, CDR2 FQNNGV. Trimming stripped 5 bases from V and 0 bases from J, with 14 bases between. CDR3 in DNA: TGTGCCAGCAGCCATCGGACAGCTTACTCTGGAAACACCATATATTTT. This codes for CASSHRTAYSGNTIYF.

At least ten counts were recorded for this clonotype. This chain uses TRBV11-3 with TRBJ1-1; a possible D gene is TRBD1 (6 bases). Between the trimmed V and J ends, which lost 5 bases and 1 base, there was a span of 14 bases. The CDR3 sequence is 15 residues long. Germline values: CDR1 SGHNT, CDR2 YENEEA. CDR3 region: CASSPGGLGNTEAFF. The CDR3, as DNA: TGTGCCAGCAGCCCCGGGGGGCTGGGGAACACTGAAGCTTTCTTT. The full variable domain, in which reference TRBV11-3 and TRBJ1-1 provide the parts outside the CDR3, is EAGVVQSPRYKIIEKKQPVAFWCNPISGHNTLYWYLQNLGQGPELLIRYENEEAVDDSQLPKDRFSAERLKGVDSTLKIQPAELGDSAVYLCASSPGGLGNTEAFFGQGTRLTVV.

This clonotype was recorded at least ten times. This chain links TRBV5-4 with TRBJ2-5; 7 bases fit TRBD1. Germline V lookup: CDR1 SGHNT, CDR2 YYREEE (reference sequence). CDR3 size: 16 residues. Unmatched junction bases numbered 16, after V lost 6 bases and J lost 5 bases. The CDR3 loop is CASNFGPGGPGETQYF. CDR3 DNA sequence: TGTGCCAGCAACTTCGGTCCAGGGGGACCGGGGGAGACCCAGTACTTC.

This clonotype was detected ten times or more. The J gene is TRBJ2-1, the V gene TRBV4-1; tentative D call: TRBD1 (7 bases). Trimming took 0 bases from V and 0 from J, leaving 12 bases between them. The CDR3 runs to 17 residues. Germline lookup yields CDR1 MGHRA and CDR2 YSYEKL. The DNA for the CDR3 is TGCGCCAGCAGCCAAGAGGCAGGGGGGCGCTCCTACAATGAGCAGTTCTTC. Amino acid sequence: CASSQEAGGRSYNEQFF.

This clonotype was seen many times. The chain uses TRBV30 and TRBJ1-5; D remains ambiguous. V lost 0 bases and J 0 bases, leaving 6 bases between the germline ends. From germline, CDR1 is GTSNPN and CDR2 SVGIG (reference sequence). The CDR3 sequence is 14 residues long. In DNA form, the CDR3 reads TGTGCCTGGAGTGTAACATCTAGCAATCAGCCCCAGCATTTT. Amino acids: CAWSVTSSNQPQHF.

This clonotype was detected only a few times. The chain carries TRBV12-3 or TRBV12-4 and TRBJ2-1, with D perhaps assigned TRBD1 or TRBD2 (7 bases each). Between the trimmed V and J ends, which lost 7 bases and 9 bases, there was a span of 22 bases. CDR3 length: 15 residues. The CDR3 protein is CASTMGGGASGEQFF. The CDR3 DNA follows: TGTGCCAGCACGATGGGAGGGGGCGCAAGCGGTGAGCAGTTCTTC.

This clonotype was recorded many times. J is TRBJ2-2 and V is TRBV6-1, with 11 positions matching TRBD2. Germline V lookup: CDR1 MNHNS, CDR2 SASEGT. The CDR3 contains 18 residues. V gave up 5 bases and J gave up 2 bases; unmatched junction bases: 10. The CDR3 DNA reads TGTGCCAGCAGTCGTCTGTCTAGCGGGAGGACCAACACCGGGGAGCTGTTTTTT. As protein: CASSRLSSGRTNTGELFF.

This clonotype was seen only a few times. The chain has TRBV7-2 and TRBJ2-3; D remains unclear. Germline V lookup: CDR1 SGHTA, CDR2 FQGNSA. The CDR3 has 14 amino acids. With 4 bases removed from V and 0 bases from J, the gap between germline ends came to 8 bases. The CDR3 DNA reads as TGTGCCAGCAGCTCGCCAGAAAGCACAGATACGCAGTATTTT. Translating gives CASSSPESTDTQYF.

This clonotype was found many times. The rearrangement links TRBV7-9 to TRBJ2-6; 7 bases align to TRBD1. Trimming removed 4 bases from V and 2 bases from J; junction bases left unmatched: 8. From germline, CDR1 is SEHNR and CDR2 FQNEAQ (reference sequence). This CDR3 comprises 17 residues. The CDR3 loop is CASSSQGQSAGANVLTF. The CDR3 DNA follows: TGTGCCAGCAGCTCACAGGGACAGTCGGCTGGGGCCAACGTCCTGACTTTC.

This clonotype was observed at least ten times. This sequence joins TRBV12-3 or TRBV12-4 and TRBJ2-7, with a weak D call TRBD1 (7 bases). Trimming left V 3 bases short and J 5 bases short, with 17 bases between. The CDR3 has 15 residues. CDR3 sequence reads: CASSFGDFTGDEQYF. The DNA for the CDR3 is TGTGCCAGCAGTTTCGGGGACTTTACAGGGGACGAGCAGTACTTC.